This is a list of T cell receptor beta chains from one sample in a study of early T cells in non-severe SARS-CoV-2 infection. Via MiXCR, TCRdb re-called the 5' RACE reads, giving one row per CDR3 protein. The sample contains 60,000 or so distinct CDR3 sequences, 8% to 9% of which appear only once. The sample was whole blood. The receptors originated from an adult who was a healthcare worker with PCR-confirmed SARS-CoV-2 infection or an uninfected control (not recorded which). CDR3s include the opening cysteine and the closing phenylalanine or tryptophan. The D gene is left open where the match is weak. For some rows the clone size is stated as once, few or many, or as a class when expanded; others skip it.

>TRBJ1-3|TRBD1|many|TRBV28
TGTGCCAGCAGTACGACAGGGGGCAAGAGCTGGGGAAACACCATATATTTT
CASSTTGGKSWGNTIYF
>TRBJ2-7|TRBD1|many|TRBV28
TGTGCCAGCAGCCCCCCGGGACAGGGTCGCTACGAGCAGTACTTC
CASSPPGQGRYEQYF
>TRBJ2-3|TRBD2|many|TRBV14
TGTGCCAGCAGCCTTACTAGCGGAAGGAGCACAGATACGCAGTATTTT
CASSLTSGRSTDTQYF
>TRBJ2-3|TRBD1|few|TRBV4-1
TGCGCCAGCAGCTTCAGGGGGCTTGAGAGAGATACGCAGTATTTT
CASSFRGLERDTQYF
>TRBJ1-2|.|many|TRBV29-1
TGCAGCGTTGAGGGAGACTACTATGGCTACACCTTC
CSVEGDYYGYTF
>TRBJ2-3|.|many|TRBV12-3/TRBV12-4
TGTGCCAGCAGCCTCCGTAGTGGGAGAACGCAGTATTTT
CASSLRSGRTQYF
>TRBJ1-4|.|many|TRBV7-9
TGTGCCAGCAGCTTAGGTGGCAGGAAGAATGAAAAACTGTTTTTT
CASSLGGRKNEKLFF
>TRBJ2-1|.|many|TRBV24-1
TGTGCCACCAGTGATTTGCCGGGTAGGGGCAACAATGAGCAGTTCTTC
CATSDLPGRGNNEQFF
>TRBJ2-4|TRBD1|many|TRBV4-3
TGCGCCAGCAGCCCGACAGGGGAGGCCAAAAACATTCAGTACTTC
CASSPTGEAKNIQYF
>TRBJ2-2|TRBD2|few|TRBV7-2
TGTGCCAGCAGCTTAAGGACTAGCGGGATAATCACCGGGGAGCTGTTTTTT
CASSLRTSGIITGELFF
>TRBJ2-7|TRBD2|few|TRBV28
TGTGCCAGCAAGACGGGAGGATCGACCTACGAGCAGTACTTC
CASKTGGSTYEQYF
>TRBJ1-6|TRBD1|many|TRBV7-9
TGTGCCAGCAGCTTAAGGGACAGGGACGGATCACCCCTCCACTTT
CASSLRDRDGSPLHF
>TRBJ2-5|.|few|TRBV7-2
TGTGCCAGCAGCTTATTTCAGGGCGGGGTGCGCAGGGGAGAGACCCAGTACTTC
CASSLFQGGVRRGETQYF
>TRBJ2-1|TRBD1|medium-sized|TRBV5-1
TGCGCCAGCAGCCGGGACAGGGGTTCCTACTACAATGAGCAGTTCTTC
CASSRDRGSYYNEQFF
>TRBJ1-1|TRBD1|.|TRBV13
TGTGCCAGCAGCTTACGCCAGACAGGGGGCAAGGGTGAAGCTTTCTTT
CASSLRQTGGKGEAFF
>TRBJ2-5|TRBD1|many|TRBV28
TGTGCCAGCAGGAAAGGGACAGGGTTTGTGGAGACCCAGTACTTC
CASRKGTGFVETQYF
>TRBJ2-5|TRBD2|.|TRBV24-1
TGTGCCACCAGTGTCAGCGGGAGGAACCAAGAGACCCAGTACTTC
CATSVSGRNQETQYF
>TRBJ1-6|TRBD1|few|TRBV12-3/TRBV12-4
TGTGCCAGCAGCCCTATGACAGGGTATTCACCCCTCCACTTT
CASSPMTGYSPLHF
>TRBJ2-4|.|many|TRBV28
TGTGCCAGCAGTCCGCCGGATGTGATATACATTCAGTACTTC
CASSPPDVIYIQYF
>TRBJ2-5|.|few|TRBV7-2
TGTGCCAGCAGCCCGGGGCGAGGGGGACCCACACAAGAGACCCAGTACTTC
CASSPGRGGPTQETQYF
>TRBJ2-1|.|.|TRBV2
TGTGCCAGCAGTGTGTTAGTTGTGGAGTTCTTC
CASSVLVVEFF
>TRBJ2-5|TRBD2|.|TRBV7-2
TGTGCCAGCAGCTTAACCAGCGGGAGCTCAGAGACCCAGTACTTC
CASSLTSGSSETQYF
>TRBJ1-5|.|.|TRBV19
TGTGCCAGTAGTCCCGGGGGATGGCGTGAGGGCAATCAGCCCCAGCATTTT
CASSPGGWREGNQPQHF
>TRBJ2-1|TRBD2|many|TRBV6-2/TRBV6-3
TGTGCCAGCAGTTTGACTAGCGGGAGATCTCCCTACAATGAGCAGTTCTTC
CASSLTSGRSPYNEQFF
>TRBJ2-1|.|medium-sized|TRBV20-1
TGCAGTGCTAGAAGGAGAGATGAGCAGTTCTTC
CSARRRDEQFF
>TRBJ2-2|.|.|TRBV7-6
TGTGCCAGCAGCTTAGGGGGGGTAGCCGGGGAGCTGTTTTTT
CASSLGGVAGELFF
>TRBJ2-1|TRBD1|few|TRBV28
TGTGCCAGCAGTTTAGGGACAGGGGACAATGAGCAGTTCTTC
CASSLGTGDNEQFF
>TRBJ2-7|.|.|TRBV7-9
TGTGCCAGCAGCTTAGCTGCGCGTTCAGGACGATACGAGCAGTACTTC
CASSLAARSGRYEQYF
>TRBJ1-1|.|.|TRBV9
TGTGCCAGCAGCGTAACCACAGGGCCAGCCACTGAAGCTTTCTTT
CASSVTTGPATEAFF
>TRBJ1-4|.|many|TRBV7-2
TGTGCCAGCAGCTTAGGAGGCGAAAAACTGTTTTTT
CASSLGGEKLFF
>TRBJ2-4|TRBD2|many|TRBV5-4
TGTGCCAGCAGCCCGGGACTAGCGGAAAACATTCAGTACTTC
CASSPGLAENIQYF
>TRBJ2-3|.|many|TRBV19
TGTGCCAGTAACACGGTACTCACAGATACGCAGTATTTT
CASNTVLTDTQYF
>TRBJ1-1|.|few|TRBV28
TGTGCCAGCGGCGGGGCAATGAACACTGAAGCTTTCTTT
CASGGAMNTEAFF
>TRBJ2-1|TRBD2|many|TRBV12-3/TRBV12-4
TGTGCCAGCAGCCAAGAAGGGACTAGCGGGAGTGAGCAGTTCTTC
CASSQEGTSGSEQFF
>TRBJ2-1|.|many|TRBV7-8
TGTGCCAGCAGCCCTAGTTTCGGATTCTCTAGGTGGGGCAATGAGCAGTTCTTC
CASSPSFGFSRWGNEQFF
>TRBJ2-2|TRBD2|few|TRBV20-1
TGCAGTGCTGTCCCGGGACTAGCGGAAACCGGGGAGCTGTTTTTT
CSAVPGLAETGELFF